This T cell receptor (beta chain) was sequenced for a study of cytomegalovirus exposure and HLA in healthy donors. Whole-study results and caveats: A previous analysis found most TCR beta V segments productive roughly 87% or roughly 30% of the time. From TCR beta sequences, most subjects' HLA-A and HLA-B alleles were reportedly predicted accurately.

Looked up from germline, CDR1 is SGHVS and CDR2 is FQNEAQ. This CDR3 region has 16 residues. With V trimmed by 4 bases and J by 7 bases, 7 bases remained unmatched. A word on this clone: The target antigen is unknown.

With 60 Vbeta and 13 Jbeta primers, the PCR was carried out. As processed by the authors: Unique TCR beta chains numbered approximately 80 million in a later analysis, with around 10 million shared. Here immunoSEQ multiplex PCR was the method, and the copy in TCRdb shows in-frame clones only, minus some. V, J and clone size are those of that table, while D and trimming were read from the DNA. Here the sample spans approximately 190,000 clones, about four fifths being singletons. Material: PBMCs. This receptor was identified in a woman in her twenties or thirties in good health and CMV-seropositive. The rearrangement uses TRBV7-8 and TRBJ2-1, with 13 bases that match TRBD2. CDR3 sequence reads: CASSSLRTSGSNEQFF. CDR3 coding DNA: TGTGCCAGCAGCTCCCTACGGACTAGCGGGAGTAATGAGCAGTTCTTC.